The 24 T cell receptor beta chains below were found in one sample sequenced in a study of T-cell memory formation after mild COVID-19. TCRdb processed the 5' RACE reads anew with MiXCR; each CDR3 protein has one entry. The top ten hold about 12% of the sample, which has some 440,000 distinct CDR3 sequences, around 25% seen once. The sample taken for sequencing was PBMCs or a T cell subset sorted from them (not recorded which). The origin of the receptors is an adult woman who had mild COVID-19 (a few samples of this study predate the infection). Cell type and time point are not known.

The chain has TRBV12-3 or TRBV12-4 and TRBJ2-7; D gene uncertain. This CDR3 has 12 residues. V lost 6 bases to trimming and J lost 7 bases, with 13 bases between them. In DNA form, the CDR3 reads TGTGCCAGCAGCTTTATGGGTTGGGAGCAGTACTTC. Protein: CASSFMGWEQYF.

The J gene is TRBJ1-2, the V gene TRBV7-9, with D tentatively TRBD1 (6 bases). This CDR3 contains 15 residues. The V gene lost 3 bases and the J gene lost 2 bases, with 13 bases spanning the gap. Germline values: CDR1 SEHNR, CDR2 FQNEAQ (reference sequence). The CDR3 DNA reads as TGTGCCAGCAGCTTTCCCACAGGGTCGAACTATGGCTACACCTTC. Its protein is CASSFPTGSNYGYTF.

V gene TRBV5-1 combines with J gene TRBJ1-2; D is possibly TRBD1 (6 bases). The germline V gene has CDR1 SGHRS and CDR2 YFSETQ. This CDR3 contains 15 residues. V was pared by 0 bases and J by 4 bases, with 13 bases between. The CDR3 region is CASSLGQADLYGYTF. Here the CDR3 DNA reads TGCGCCAGCAGCTTGGGACAGGCAGACCTCTATGGCTACACCTTC.

The chain joins TRBV7-2 to TRBJ2-4; D is uncertain. Looked up from germline, CDR1 is SGHTA and CDR2 is FQGNSA. The CDR3 contains 14 residues. Trimming pared 4 bases from V and 0 bases from J, leaving 7 bases between. CDR3 loop: CASSSPVAKNIQYF. CDR3 bases: TGTGCCAGCAGCTCCCCGGTAGCCAAAAACATTCAGTACTTC.

The table lists this clonotype with many counts. Relative to the germline gene, one junction end is altered; a read error may explain this. The chain is built from TRBV12-3 or TRBV12-4 and TRBJ1-1, with D maybe TRBD1 (5 bases). The length of the CDR3 is 14 residues. The CDR3 DNA follows: TGCGCCAGCAGCCTCGGCGGGACGAACACTGAAGCTTTCTTT. The encoded protein is CASSLGGTNTEAFF.

This sequence joins TRBV5-1 and TRBJ2-3; TRBD2 aligns across 8 bases. Unmatched junction bases numbered 3, after V lost 5 bases and J lost 4 bases. The CDR3 length is 13 residues. Germline V CDR1 and CDR2: SGHRS, YFSETQ. CDR3 sequence (DNA): TGCGCCAGCAGGAACGGGGGGGCAGATACGCAGTATTTT. Its protein is CASRNGGADTQYF.

This clonotype was counted many times. V is TRBV6-5 and J is TRBJ2-7; possibly TRBD2 for D (6 bases). V lost 0 bases to trimming and J lost 3 bases, with 9 bases between them. The CDR3 totals 14 residues. Germline CDR1 is MNHEY and CDR2 is SVGAGI. The CDR3 DNA sequence: TGTGCCAGCAGTTACTCAGGGGAGGACTACGAGCAGTACTTC. This gives the protein CASSYSGEDYEQYF.

The chain recombines TRBV12-3 or TRBV12-4 with TRBJ2-7; 9 positions match TRBD2. The junction had 12 bases not matched to a gene; V was cut back by 3 bases and J by 3 bases. The CDR3 runs 17 residues. The CDR3 is CASSFGGSGSRNYEQYF. CDR3 coding DNA: TGTGCCAGCAGTTTTGGGGGTAGCGGGAGCAGGAACTACGAGCAGTACTTC.

This chain connects TRBV6-1 to TRBJ1-5, with D unclear. Per the germline V gene, CDR1 is MNHNS and CDR2 is SASEGT. The CDR3 is made up of 16 amino acids. V was pared by 2 bases and J by 1 base, with 12 bases between. The CDR3: CASSEIVILSNQPQHF. The CDR3 nucleotides read TGTGCCAGCAGTGAAATTGTCATCCTAAGCAATCAGCCCCAGCATTTT.

The table lists this clonotype with a few counts. J is TRBJ2-5 and V is TRBV2; 7 positions match TRBD2. Germline V gives CDR1 SNHLY, CDR2 FYNNEI. Germline trimming cut 0 bases from V and 5 bases from J; bases unmatched to any gene: 15. The CDR3 has 18 amino acids. CDR3 sequence reads: CASSEASAGVHSGETQYF. The CDR3 DNA reads as TGTGCCAGCAGTGAAGCTTCGGCGGGGGTCCACTCGGGGGAGACCCAGTACTTC.

This clonotype has only a few counts. The chain couples TRBV2 to TRBJ2-7; D is perhaps TRBD1 (6 bases). Germline V gene data show CDR1 as SNHLY and CDR2 as FYNNEI. Trimming cost V 8 bases and J 5 bases, with 13 bases left between them. The CDR3 is made up of 12 amino acids. CDR3 protein: CASEQDRDEQYF. DNA for the CDR3: TGTGCCAGCGAACAGGACAGAGACGAGCAGTACTTC.

This clonotype has just a few counts. The chain employs TRBV5-1 and TRBJ2-3; a weak D match, TRBD1 (6 bases). The CDR3 runs to 17 residues. V shed 0 bases and J shed 2 bases, with 16 bases lying between them. Germline V CDR1 and CDR2: SGHRS, YFSETQ. The CDR3 DNA is TGCGCCAGCAGCTTGGGCCACCGGGACATTGTCACAGATACGCAGTATTTT. Protein: CASSLGHRDIVTDTQYF. Filled out from reference TRBV5-1 and TRBJ2-3, the complete variable domain reads KAGVTQTPRYLIKTRGQQVTLSCSPISGHRSVSWYQQTPGQGLQFLFEYFSETQRNKGNFPGRFSGRQFSNSRSEMNVSTLELGDSALYLCASSLGHRDIVTDTQYFGPGTRLTVL.

V is TRBV24-1 and J is TRBJ1-2; a weak D match, TRBD1 (5 bases). This CDR3 has 15 amino acids. The germline CDR1 and CDR2 sequences are KGHDR and SFDVKD. Trimming took off 4 bases at V and 7 bases at J, with 18 bases between the two ends. CDR3 in DNA: TGTGCCACCAGTGAGGCAGGGACGACGTATAGTGGCTACACCTTC. Translation: CATSEAGTTYSGYTF.

This clonotype was recorded a few times. The J gene is TRBJ2-3, the V gene TRBV5-1; D uncertain. The CDR3 is 15 residues long. Looked up from germline, CDR1 is SGHRS and CDR2 is YFSETQ. Trimming cost V 0 bases and J 4 bases, with 12 bases left between them. The CDR3 DNA reads TGCGCCAGCAGCTTGGCCGCGAAGGCCTCAGATACGCAGTATTTT. This codes for CASSLAAKASDTQYF. Filled out from reference TRBV5-1 and TRBJ2-3, the complete variable domain reads KAGVTQTPRYLIKTRGQQVTLSCSPISGHRSVSWYQQTPGQGLQFLFEYFSETQRNKGNFPGRFSGRQFSNSRSEMNVSTLELGDSALYLCASSLAAKASDTQYFGPGTRLTVL.

This sequence joins TRBV12-3 or TRBV12-4 and TRBJ2-6, with 8 bases identical to TRBD1. V shed 5 bases, J shed 1 base, and the junction held 4 bases outside the gene matches. CDR3 length: 16 amino acids. This chain's CDR3 is CASSPQGASGANVLTF. CDR3 in DNA: TGTGCCAGCAGTCCTCAGGGGGCGTCTGGGGCCAACGTCCTGACTTTC.

This clonotype was picked up a small number of times. At one end the junction does not follow the germline gene, possibly because of a read error. The chain is built from TRBV7-7 and TRBJ2-1, with D unclear. Germline V gene data show CDR1 as SSHAT and CDR2 as FNYEAQ (reference sequence). This CDR3 has 16 residues. The CDR3 loop is CASSSFAGASYNEQFF. The CDR3 DNA reads as TGTGCTAGCAGCTCCTTTGCAGGAGCGTCCTACAATGAGCAGTTCTTC.

This clonotype was detected only a few times. The rearrangement links TRBV5-1 to TRBJ2-1; 10 nucleotides agree with TRBD1. From germline, CDR1 is SGHRS and CDR2 YFSETQ. V shed 3 bases, J shed 0 bases, and the junction held 3 bases outside the gene matches. The length of the CDR3 is 16 residues. CDR3 sequence (DNA): TGCGCCAGCAGCTCGGGACAGGGGAGCTCCTACAATGAGCAGTTCTTC. Residues: CASSSGQGSSYNEQFF.

This clonotype has a handful of counts. This chain joins TRBV18 and TRBJ2-2; tentative D call: TRBD1 (6 bases). V was shortened by 8 bases and J by 0 bases, with 10 bases between the two germline ends. Germline V lookup: CDR1 KGHSH, CDR2 LQKENI. CDR3 size: 14 residues. The CDR3 region is CASRGQSNTGELFF. CDR3 nucleotide sequence: TGTGCCAGCCGTGGACAGTCGAACACCGGGGAGCTGTTTTTT.

There are a few counts of this clonotype. The chain links TRBV2 to TRBJ2-1, with TRBD2 matching over 15 bases. Germline values: CDR1 SNHLY, CDR2 FYNNEI. V trimming: 6 bases; J trimming: 0 bases; junction bases outside the gene matches: 3. The CDR3 is made up of 17 amino acids. CDR3 nucleotide sequence: TGTGCCAGCAGCGGGACTAGCGGGAGGATCTCCTACAATGAGCAGTTCTTC. It translates to CASSGTSGRISYNEQFF.

V gene TRBV12-3 or TRBV12-4 combines with J gene TRBJ2-7; TRBD1 or TRBD2 may be the D gene (5 bases each). V lost 4 bases, J lost 3 bases, and 16 bases lay in between. The CDR3 extends over 15 amino acids. CDR3 protein: CASSSSGTTNYEQYF. The CDR3 coding sequence is TGTGCCAGCAGTTCATCAGGGACCACCAACTACGAGCAGTACTTC.

This clonotype has a handful of counts. The chain carries TRBV7-8 and TRBJ1-1; 7 bases match TRBD1. Germline V gives CDR1 SGHVS, CDR2 FQNEAQ. CDR3 size: 16 residues. V shed 3 bases and J 6 bases; nucleotides not matched to a gene: 13. DNA of the CDR3: TGTGCCAGCAGCTTGGGAATCAGGGGGGGATTCGCTGAAGCTTTCTTT. Translating gives CASSLGIRGGFAEAFF.

This clonotype occurred once. The CDR3 here is CASSSGGWETQYF. CDR3 sequence (DNA): TGTGCCAGCAGCTCAGGGGGCTGGGAGACCCAGTACTTC. This chain joins TRBV7-6 and TRBJ2-5; 8 nucleotides align to TRBD1. CDR3 length: 13 residues. Trimming took 4 bases from V and 5 from J; bases not matched to a gene: 3. Per germline, CDR1 SGHVS and CDR2 FNYEAQ.

This clonotype was recorded many times. As DNA, the CDR3 is TGCGCCAGCAGCCAAGATTTCTCGGGAAGAAATGAGCAGTTCTTC. This codes for CASSQDFSGRNEQFF. This chain connects TRBV4-3 to TRBJ2-1, with D tentatively TRBD2 (5 bases). Germline V gene data show CDR1 as LGHNA and CDR2 as YSLEER. The length of the CDR3 is 15 residues. Trimming stripped 0 bases from V and 7 bases from J, with 13 bases between.

In this sample, this clonotype turned up a few times. The chain employs TRBV9 and TRBJ1-2; TRBD1 matches 11 bases. After removal of 6 bases from V and 0 bases from J, the junction contained 10 bases not matched to a gene. Germline V gene sequence: CDR1 SGDLS, CDR2 YYNGEE. The CDR3 length is 17 residues. CDR3 DNA sequence: TGTGCCAGCAACCTAGGACAGGGGGCGGAAACTAACTATGGCTACACCTTC. Protein product: CASNLGQGAETNYGYTF.